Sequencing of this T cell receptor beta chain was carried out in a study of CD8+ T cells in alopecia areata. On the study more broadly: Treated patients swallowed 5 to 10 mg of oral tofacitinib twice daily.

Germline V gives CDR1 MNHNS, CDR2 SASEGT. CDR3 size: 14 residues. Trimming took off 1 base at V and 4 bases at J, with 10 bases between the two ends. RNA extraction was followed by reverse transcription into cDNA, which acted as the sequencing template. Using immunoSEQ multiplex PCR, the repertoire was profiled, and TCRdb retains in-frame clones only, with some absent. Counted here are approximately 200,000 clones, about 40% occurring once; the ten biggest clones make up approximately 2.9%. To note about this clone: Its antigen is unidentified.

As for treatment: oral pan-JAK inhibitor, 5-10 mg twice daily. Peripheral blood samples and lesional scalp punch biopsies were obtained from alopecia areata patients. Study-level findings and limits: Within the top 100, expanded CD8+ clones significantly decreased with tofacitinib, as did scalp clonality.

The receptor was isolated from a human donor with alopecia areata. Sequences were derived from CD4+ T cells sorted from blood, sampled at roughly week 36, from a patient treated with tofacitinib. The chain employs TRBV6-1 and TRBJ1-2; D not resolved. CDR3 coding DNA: TGTGCCAGCAGTGAAGGACCGGGTAGCTATGGCTACACCTTC. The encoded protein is CASSEGPGSYGYTF.